The 9 T cell receptor beta chains in this list originate from one sample, sequenced in a study of T cells in Graves' hyperthyroidism and ophthalmopathy. From RNA transcripts, TCR beta CDR3 regions were amplified. An initial round of RT-PCR targeting the TCR CDR3 relied on the HTBI primer set. TCRdb reprocessed the multiplex PCR reads via MiXCR and lists one record per CDR3 protein. The sample includes over 45,000 distinct CDR3 sequences, around half of them seen just once. Sequenced material: blood. Every receptor here comes from a woman in her 30s with Graves' ophthalmopathy.

This clonotype was recorded at least ten times. The chain carries TRBV20-1 and TRBJ1-1; the D gene is possibly TRBD1 (6 bases). Trimming removed 0 bases at V and 4 bases at J, with 15 bases between. Germline V gene lookup returns CDR1 DFQATT and CDR2 SNEGSKA (reference sequence). The CDR3 is made up of 15 amino acids. The CDR3 nucleotides read TGCAGTGCTAGAGATTATCAGGGGAGAGGCACTGAAGCTTTCTTT. Its translation: CSARDYQGRGTEAFF.

For this clonotype: One end of the junction fails to match germline, which may point to a read error. The chain uses TRBV7-7 and TRBJ2-1; 13 nucleotides agree with TRBD2. The CDR3 is 14 amino acids. Germline V gene sequence: CDR1 SSHAT, CDR2 FNYEAQ (reference sequence). CDR3 nucleotides: TGTGCTAGCAGCTCGGGACTAGCGGGATGTGAGCAGTTCTTC. Translating gives CASSSGLAGCEQFF. Variable domain in full (rest from reference TRBV7-7 and TRBJ2-1): GAGVSQSPRYKVTKRGQDVTLRCDPISSHATLYWYQQALGQGPEFLTYFNYEAQPDKSGLPSDRFSAERPEGSISTLTIQRTEQRDSAMYRCASSSGLAGCEQFFGPGTRLTVL.

This clonotype was picked up one time. The rearrangement joins TRBV19 to TRBJ2-5, with TRBD1 as a possible D gene (5 bases). Between the trimmed V and J ends, which lost 3 bases and 9 bases, there was a span of 26 bases. Looked up from germline, CDR1 is LNHDA and CDR2 is SQIVND (reference sequence). This CDR3 comprises 17 residues. CDR3 amino acids: CASSIGQVTYSNQPQYF. The DNA of the CDR3 is TGTGCCAGTAGTATCGGACAAGTGACTTATAGCAATCAGCCCCAGTACTTC.

The chain has TRBV7-3 and TRBJ2-5; 8 positions match TRBD2. With 5 bases clipped from V and 5 bases from J, the junction kept 10 bases outside the gene matches. Looked up from germline, CDR1 is SGHTA and CDR2 is FQGTGA. This CDR3 region has 15 residues. The CDR3 bases are TGTGCCAGCAGCCTGAGAGCGGGAGTCGCGGAGACCCAGTACTTC. Protein product: CASSLRAGVAETQYF.

Comments on this clonotype: A read error may produce the germline difference seen at one junction end. The rearrangement uses TRBV11-2 and TRBJ1-5; the match to TRBD1 covers 7 bases. The germline V gene encodes CDR1 SGHAT and CDR2 FQNNGV. This CDR3 comprises 15 residues. The CDR3 protein is CANSLGQLINQPQRF. The CDR3 region has the DNA TGTGCCAACAGCTTGGGACAGCTGATAAATCAGCCCCAGCGTTTT.

This rearrangement joins TRBV5-1 to TRBJ2-5; 7 nucleotides line up with TRBD2. Germline CDR1 and CDR2: SGHRS and YFSETQ. J lost 1 base, V lost 0 bases, and 9 bases had no gene match. This CDR3 has 17 amino acids. CDR3: CASSLGPSGGAQETQYF. CDR3 coding DNA: TGCGCCAGCAGCTTGGGCCCTAGCGGAGGCGCCCAAGAGACCCAGTACTTC.

The V call is TRBV7-9, the J call TRBJ2-5, with D unresolved. Deletions cut 7 bases from V and 0 bases from J, with 15 bases between. The CDR3 runs 15 residues. Germline V gene data show CDR1 as SEHNR and CDR2 as FQNEAQ (reference sequence). This CDR3 reads CASTSPGRDQETQYF. CDR3 coding DNA: TGTGCCAGCACCTCCCCCGGCCGTGACCAAGAGACCCAGTACTTC.

A word on this clonotype: The CDR3 end shows no conserved phenylalanine or tryptophan, and so a read error is likely. Because the CDR3's place on the DNA is in doubt, the DNA is left out and the CDR3 is given as listed by TCRdb. The CDR3 loop is CASRPTGGRTEAFL. The J gene is TRBJ1-1, the V gene TRBV12-3 or TRBV12-4; the D call of TRBD1 is as the table states it, not checked on the DNA. The CDR3 length equals 14 residues, ends included.

In its sample, this clonotype was seen many times. This sequence joins TRBV7-2 and TRBJ2-7, with D possibly being TRBD2 (5 bases). V was trimmed by 0 bases and J by 2 bases, leaving 11 bases between them. Per germline, CDR1 SGHTA and CDR2 FQGNSA. The CDR3 sequence is 15 residues long. In DNA form, the CDR3 reads TGTGCCAGCAGCTTAGCTGCGGGTCTTACCTACGAGCAGTACTTC. Its protein product is CASSLAAGLTYEQYF.